This T cell receptor beta chain was captured by sequencing in a study of OX40 agonist ivuxolimab in advanced cancers. About the study: It was permissible to have had prior anti-PD-1, anti-PD-L1 or anti-CTLA-4 therapy, and about 40% had some. There were three patients with partial responses, one having hepatocellular carcinoma and two cutaneous melanoma.

The germline V gene has CDR1 SGHDT and CDR2 YYEEEE. The trim removed 3 bases at V and 1 base at J, leaving 2 bases unmatched. There are 15 residues in the CDR3. Sequencing used immunoSEQ multiplex PCR; TCRdb keeps in-frame clones, though not all of them. The table includes tens of thousands of clones, around 91% detected once. The study sampled blood at baseline, cycle 4 day 1, and cycle 7 day 1. This TCR was recovered from an adult with an advanced solid tumor such as melanoma, head and neck, liver or kidney cancer. The chain combines TRBV5-6 with TRBJ1-3; 9 bases align to TRBD1. The source was CD4+ or CD8+ T cells sorted from blood, collected in a trial of the OX40 agonist ivuxolimab. CDR3 sequence: CASSWGTGSGNTIYF. The DNA for the CDR3 is TGTGCCAGCAGCTGGGGGACAGGGTCTGGAAACACCATATATTTT. The whole variable domain, filled in from reference TRBV5-6 and TRBJ1-3, reads DAGVTQSPTHLIKTRGQQVTLRCSPKSGHDTVSWYQQALGQGPQFIFQYYEEEERQRGNFPDRFSGHQFPNYSSELNVNALLLGDSALYLCASSWGTGSGNTIYFGEGSWLTVV.